The 29 T cell receptor beta chains below were found in one sample sequenced in a study of T cell responses to AZD1222 COVID-19 vaccine. Repertoires were generated with immunoSEQ multiplex PCR, while TCRdb's copy carries only in-frame clones and drops some. The sample shows over 100,000 clones, over 90% of them seen only once. Sequenced material: peripheral blood, taken on day 0 of AZD1222 vaccination. These receptors came from an adult in good health.

V usage is TRBV4-1 and J usage is TRBJ2-3; 9 nucleotides align to TRBD1. The CDR3 length is 15 residues. The germline CDR1 and CDR2 sequences are MGHRA and YSYEKL. With V trimmed by 2 bases and J by 4 bases, 4 bases remained unmatched. In nucleotides, the CDR3 is TGCGCCAGCAGCCAACTTGGGACAGGGCCAGATACGCAGTATTTT. It codes for CASSQLGTGPDTQYF.

This clone was detected a few times. V usage is TRBV3-1 (or the pseudogene TRBV3-2) and J usage is TRBJ2-5, with TRBD1 as a possible D gene (6 bases). This CDR3 has 13 residues. The V end was cut by 3 bases, the J end by 7 bases, with 12 bases between. Per germline, CDR1 LGHDT and CDR2 YNNKEL (reference sequence). The CDR3 DNA sequence: TGTGCCAGCAGCCAGGACAGCACGGGGACCCAGTACTTC. This encodes CASSQDSTGTQYF.

This clone has only one observation. The chain employs TRBV5-8 and TRBJ1-2, with 9 bases lining up with TRBD1. J gave up 8 bases and V 4 bases, and 9 bases lay outside the gene matches. The germline V gene has CDR1 SGHTS and CDR2 YDEGEE. The CDR3 contains 14 residues. The CDR3 DNA reads as TGTGCCAGCAGCCGCGGACAGGGGATCTGGGGCTACACCTTC. It specifies CASSRGQGIWGYTF.

The chain combines TRBV3-1 (or the pseudogene TRBV3-2) with TRBJ2-7, with D possibly TRBD1 on 5 matching bases. Trimming removed 4 bases at V and 6 bases at J, with 19 bases between. The CDR3 loop spans 15 amino acids. The germline gives CDR1 LGHDT, CDR2 YNNKEL (reference sequence). CDR3 sequence: CASSRPDRAAIEQYF. The CDR3 coding sequence is TGTGCCAGCAGCCGCCCAGACAGAGCCGCGATCGAGCAGTACTTC.

The J gene is TRBJ2-7, the V gene TRBV6-1; 7 bases line up with TRBD1. Germline trimming cut 2 bases from V and 0 bases from J; bases unmatched to any gene: 4. Germline loops: CDR1 MNHNS, CDR2 SASEGT. CDR3 length: 15 amino acids. CDR3 coding DNA: TGTGCCAGCAGTGAACCGACAGGGAGCTCCTACGAGCAGTACTTC. The encoded protein is CASSEPTGSSYEQYF.

The chain combines TRBV20-1 with TRBJ2-3, with unresolved D. Trimming cost V 7 bases and J 2 bases, with 7 bases left between them. The CDR3 extends over 11 amino acids. Germline V gene lookup returns CDR1 DFQATT and CDR2 SNEGSKA (reference sequence). CDR3 sequence: CSVAFTDTQYF. CDR3 DNA: TGCAGTGTCGCCTTCACAGATACGCAGTATTTT.

The chain joins TRBV2 to TRBJ1-1; 9 bases are shared with TRBD1. With V trimmed by 6 bases and J by 6 bases, 11 bases remained unmatched. The CDR3 totals 15 residues. CDR1 SNHLY and CDR2 FYNNEI come from the germline V gene. The CDR3 nucleotides are TGTGCCAGCAGCCCCGGGACAGGGTATTTCGCTGAAGCTTTCTTT. This codes for CASSPGTGYFAEAFF.

The chain employs TRBV5-1 and TRBJ1-3, with a tentative D call TRBD1 (6 bases). Germline V CDR1 and CDR2: SGHRS, YFSETQ. CDR3 size: 12 residues. V was clipped by 6 bases and J by 2 bases, with 6 bases between them. This CDR3 is CASTGAGNTIYF. Here the CDR3 DNA reads TGCGCCAGCACAGGGGCTGGAAACACCATATATTTT.

V is TRBV27 and J is TRBJ2-1; 7 bases are a match to TRBD2. The germline V gene encodes CDR1 MNHEY and CDR2 SMNVEV (reference sequence). The CDR3 has 13 amino acids. J was trimmed by 9 bases and V by 5 bases; bases with no gene match: 7. The CDR3 bases are TGTGCCAGCAGTGTGTCGGGGGGTCCTGAGCAGTTCTTC. Its translation: CASSVSGGPEQFF.

The chain has TRBV12-2 and TRBJ1-2. TRBV12-2 is reported as a pseudogene. The CDR3 spans 14 residues. CDR3 coding DNA: TGTGCAAGTCGCCGTGCACGGCTGCACTATGGCTACACCTTC. Translated, it gives CASRRARLHYGYTF.

The table lists this clone with a count of one. The gene calls are TRBV3-1 (or the pseudogene TRBV3-2) and TRBJ1-4; D unclear. The CDR3 length is 15 residues. Trimming stripped 3 bases from V and 0 bases from J, with 8 bases between. The germline gives CDR1 LGHDT, CDR2 YNNKEL (reference sequence). The CDR3 here is CASSQSLATNEKLFF. CDR3 DNA sequence: TGTGCCAGCAGCCAGAGTCTAGCAACTAATGAAAAACTGTTTTTT.

The rearrangement uses TRBV7-9 and TRBJ2-3; TRBD2 aligns across 9 bases. The germline gives CDR1 SEHNR, CDR2 FQNEAQ (reference sequence). The V and J ends lost 3 bases and 1 base, in that order; junction bases with no gene match: 5. This CDR3 comprises 16 residues. The CDR3 protein is CASSFFRTSGTDTQYF. The DNA for the CDR3 is TGTGCCAGCAGCTTTTTTAGGACTAGCGGCACAGATACGCAGTATTTT.

The rearrangement links TRBV5-4 to TRBJ2-2, with D perhaps TRBD1 or TRBD2 (5 bases each). V was shortened by 10 bases and J by 4 bases, with 29 bases between the two germline ends. This CDR3 has 18 residues. Per the germline V gene, CDR1 is SGHNT and CDR2 is YYREEE (reference sequence). The CDR3 DNA is TGTGCCGGTGCATTTCGGGACGGAGAGTCATCGGGCACCGGGGAGCTGTTTTTT. Its protein is CAGAFRDGESSGTGELFF.

The V call is TRBV6-5, the J call TRBJ2-5, with D unclear. Germline CDR1 is MNHEY and CDR2 is SVGAGI. The CDR3 has 14 amino acids. With 0 bases removed from V and 1 base from J, the gap between germline ends came to 6 bases. CDR3 in DNA: TGTGCCAGCAGTTACTCTTCCACCCAAGAGACCCAGTACTTC. The encoded protein is CASSYSSTQETQYF.

The chain employs TRBV6-2 or TRBV6-3 and TRBJ2-3, with TRBD1 as a possible D gene (5 bases). Trimming took off 4 bases at V and 1 base at J, with 9 bases between the two ends. The germline V gene encodes CDR1 MNHEY and CDR2 SVGEGT. CDR3 length: 14 residues. The chain's CDR3 is CASSSDTGTDTQYF. CDR3 nucleotide sequence: TGTGCCAGCAGTTCGGACACAGGCACAGATACGCAGTATTTT.

The J gene is TRBJ2-5, the V gene TRBV24-1; possible D gene TRBD1, 5 bases. CDR3 length: 15 residues. Germline V gene lookup returns CDR1 KGHDR and CDR2 SFDVKD. V lost 5 bases and J lost 2, with 14 bases in between. As DNA, the CDR3 is TGTGCCACCAGTGCCCCGGACACGGTGCAAGAGACCCAGTACTTC. It yields the protein CATSAPDTVQETQYF.

The rearrangement joins TRBV7-9 to TRBJ1-6, with 9 bases fitting TRBD1. The CDR3 is made up of 16 amino acids. Looked up from germline, CDR1 is SEHNR and CDR2 is FQNEAQ (reference sequence). Unmatched junction bases numbered 7, after V lost 1 base and J lost 9 bases. CDR3 amino acids: CASSLDRPTGGSPLHF. As DNA, the CDR3 is TGTGCCAGCAGCTTAGATCGGCCGACAGGGGGTTCACCCCTCCACTTT.

This chain links TRBV7-9 with TRBJ1-3; 7 nucleotides align to TRBD1. J was trimmed by 4 bases and V by 4 bases; bases with no gene match: 10. This CDR3 is 16 amino acids long. CDR1 is SEHNR and CDR2 is FQNEAQ in the germline V gene (reference sequence). The CDR3 sequence is CASSSTKRGPGNTIYF. CDR3 sequence (DNA): TGTGCCAGCAGCTCCACCAAAAGGGGGCCAGGAAACACCATATATTTT.

The chain employs TRBV10-1 and TRBJ2-7, with D tentatively TRBD1 or TRBD2 (5 bases each). The CDR3 loop spans 14 amino acids. V was pared by 8 bases and J by 5 bases, with 19 bases between. Looked up from germline, CDR1 is WNHNN and CDR2 is SYGVQD (reference sequence). The CDR3 DNA sequence: TGCGCCAGCTGCCCGGGGCAGAGGGGTGACGAGCAGTACTTC. Translation gives CASCPGQRGDEQYF.

This rearrangement joins TRBV2 to TRBJ1-1, with D uncertain. This CDR3 is 13 amino acids long. V was trimmed by 7 bases and J by 5 bases, leaving 14 bases between them. The germline gives CDR1 SNHLY, CDR2 FYNNEI. The DNA for the CDR3 is TGTGCCAGCACCCTTTTTTCTGGTACTGAAGCTTTCTTT. This encodes CASTLFSGTEAFF.

The V and J genes are TRBV4-1 and TRBJ1-2, with 10 bases matching TRBD1. Germline values: CDR1 MGHRA, CDR2 YSYEKL. This CDR3 spans 14 amino acids. V shed 0 bases, J shed 6 bases, and the junction held 1 base outside the gene matches. The CDR3 DNA follows: TGCGCCAGCAGCCAAGATGGGACAGGGGATGGCTACACCTTC. Translating it yields CASSQDGTGDGYTF.

The rearrangement links TRBV18 to TRBJ2-5; TRBD1 matches at 8 bases. The CDR3 has 17 amino acids. Trimming took 2 bases from V and 5 from J; bases not matched to a gene: 13. Germline CDR1 and CDR2: KGHSH and LQKENI. The chain's CDR3 is CASSPVSGSDREETQYF. The DNA for the CDR3 is TGTGCCAGCTCACCAGTAAGCGGGTCGGACAGGGAGGAGACCCAGTACTTC.

This chain joins TRBV14 and TRBJ1-1; D is ambiguous. V shed 4 bases and J shed 5 bases, with 11 bases lying between them. The CDR3 is 13 residues long. The germline V gene encodes CDR1 SGHDN and CDR2 FVKESK. The CDR3 reads CASSLLKGTEAFF. In DNA, the CDR3 is TGTGCCAGCAGCCTTTTGAAAGGAACTGAAGCTTTCTTT.

The genes are TRBV9 and TRBJ2-1; no firm D call. The germline V and J ends were trimmed by 4 bases and 6 bases, with 8 bases remaining between them. In germline, CDR1 is SGDLS, CDR2 YYNGEE. This CDR3 spans 12 amino acids. The chain's CDR3 is CASSFRGNEQFF. The CDR3, as DNA: TGTGCCAGCAGCTTTAGAGGCAATGAGCAGTTCTTC.

This clone was seen once. The V call is TRBV6-6, the J call TRBJ2-7, with TRBD2 matching over 12 bases. This CDR3 is built from 16 residues. In germline, CDR1 is MNHNY, CDR2 SVGAGI (reference sequence). The trim removed 5 bases at V and 5 bases at J, leaving 10 bases unmatched. The CDR3 DNA follows: TGTGCCAGCAGTACCGCCGCTAGCGGGAGGGTAAACGAGCAGTACTTC. It specifies CASSTAASGRVNEQYF.

The V call is TRBV11-3, the J call TRBJ1-2; D remains ambiguous. The CDR3 length is 13 residues. Germline V lookup: CDR1 SGHNT, CDR2 YENEEA. The V gene lost 1 base and the J gene lost 3 bases, with 6 bases spanning the gap. CDR3 amino acids: CASSLGADYGYTF. The CDR3 nucleotides are TGTGCCAGCAGCTTAGGGGCAGACTATGGCTACACCTTC.

This clone was recorded once. The chain recombines TRBV10-3 with TRBJ2-7, with 7 bases lining up with TRBD2. With V trimmed by 4 bases and J by 4 bases, 10 bases remained unmatched. Germline V gene lookup returns CDR1 ENHRY and CDR2 SYGVKD. This CDR3 has 15 amino acids. The CDR3, as DNA: TGTGCCATCAGTGTTTCCCTAGCGGTCGGGTACGAGCAGTACTTC. It specifies CAISVSLAVGYEQYF.

This chain links TRBV30 with TRBJ2-5; D gene ambiguous. CDR1 and CDR2 (germline): GTSNPN, SVGIG (reference sequence). CDR3 size: 12 residues. Trimming removed 0 bases at V and 1 base at J, with 3 bases between. CDR3 sequence: CAWSVAQETQYF. CDR3 bases: TGTGCCTGGAGTGTAGCCCAAGAGACCCAGTACTTC.

The chain employs TRBV30 and TRBJ1-5; possibly TRBD1 for D (6 bases). Germline loops: CDR1 GTSNPN, CDR2 SVGIG (reference sequence). V lost 5 bases and J lost 0, with 14 bases in between. The CDR3 is 15 residues long. CDR3 in amino acids: CAWGQGMASNQPQHF. In DNA form, the CDR3 reads TGTGCCTGGGGTCAGGGGATGGCTAGCAATCAGCCCCAGCATTTT.